These T cell receptor beta chains were read from a single sample in a study of T cells after yellow fever vaccination. TCRdb called the 5' RACE reads again in MiXCR, with one record for every CDR3 protein. The data hold some 150,000 distinct CDR3 sequences, with 5% to 8% observed a single time. This specimen was CD4+ T cells sorted from PBMCs, taken 10 days after the yellow fever booster vaccination. These receptors came from a young man who received the YFV17D yellow fever vaccine. Both conserved end residues are part of each CDR3. D genes are given only for firm matches. A clone size is listed for some rows: how often the clone was seen (once, few, many), or a class if it is expanded.

TRBV15	-	-	TRBJ2-2	TGTGCCACCAGCGGGGTGGTTGCCGGGGAGCTGTTTTTT	CATSGVVAGELFF
TRBV9	many	-	TRBJ2-2	TGTGCCAGCAGCGTAGCCGGGAGAGTCACCGGGGAGCTGTTTTTT	CASSVAGRVTGELFF
TRBV7-2	many	-	TRBJ2-3	TGTGCCAGCAGCCAATACATGTTGACGCAGTATTTT	CASSQYMLTQYF
TRBV6-2/TRBV6-3	many	-	TRBJ2-1	TGTGCCAGCATGGGGACGGGGGCGGCATCCTACAATGAGCAGTTCTTC	CASMGTGAASYNEQFF
TRBV27	many	-	TRBJ2-7	TGTGCCAGGGACAGCATAGGCGAGCAGTACTTC	CARDSIGEQYF
TRBV18	many	-	TRBJ2-7	TGTGCCAGCTCACCACCAGGGGGAGGTTACGAGCAGTACTTC	CASSPPGGGYEQYF
TRBV20-1	many	-	TRBJ2-2	TGCAGTGCTCGACCGTGGAGGTCGAACACCGGGGAGCTGTTTTTT	CSARPWRSNTGELFF
TRBV12-3/TRBV12-4	many	-	TRBJ2-7	TGTGCCAGCAGCTGGACCCAGTTCTACGAGCAGTACTTC	CASSWTQFYEQYF
TRBV10-3	many	TRBD2	TRBJ2-1	TGTGCCATCACGGGAGGGCTGAACAATGAGCAGTTCTTC	CAITGGLNNEQFF
TRBV20-1	many	-	TRBJ2-1	TGCAGTGCTAAAACCCCGGGACTGGCCTACAATGAGCAGTTCTTC	CSAKTPGLAYNEQFF
TRBV7-6	many	TRBD2	TRBJ2-2	TGTGCCAGCAGCTTAGTACTAGCGGCCGGGGAGCTGTTTTTT	CASSLVLAAGELFF
TRBV4-3	-	-	TRBJ1-6	TGCGCCAGCAGCCAAGAGGGGTATTCACCCCTCCACTTT	CASSQEGYSPLHF
TRBV6-1	few	-	TRBJ2-2	TGTGCCAGCAACATTGACAGGAACACCGGGGAGCTGTTTTTT	CASNIDRNTGELFF
TRBV12-3/TRBV12-4	many	TRBD2	TRBJ2-7	TGTGCCAGCAGTTTAGGGACTAGCGCGAGGGACGAGCAGTACTTC	CASSLGTSARDEQYF
TRBV19	few	-	TRBJ2-1	TGTGCCAGTCTTCTAGCGGAGGGGGGTGAGCAGTTCTTC	CASLLAEGGEQFF
TRBV5-1	many	-	TRBJ1-2	TGCGCCAGCAGCCTCGACAGGCTCTATGGCTACACCTTC	CASSLDRLYGYTF
TRBV20-1	many	-	TRBJ1-1	TGCAGTGCTCTAGACAGATCTACCCCCCGGGGGGCACCGGCTTTCTTT	CSALDRSTPRGAPAFF
TRBV4-1	once	-	TRBJ2-1	TGTGCCAGCAGCCCCGGGGGCCTCAGCAATGAGCAGTTCTTC	CASSPGGLSNEQFF
TRBV7-2	many	-	TRBJ2-3	TGTGCCAGCAGCTCTGAAGTGGCAGATACGCAGTATTTT	CASSSEVADTQYF
TRBV20-1	many	TRBD2	TRBJ2-2	TGCAGTGCTAGTTTGCGGGAGGTTAACACCGGGGAGCTGTTTTTT	CSASLREVNTGELFF
TRBV12-3/TRBV12-4	many	TRBD1	TRBJ2-4	TGTGCCAGCAGTTTAGCGGAGGGACAGGGAAAGTACTTC	CASSLAEGQGKYF
TRBV6-2/TRBV6-3	few	-	TRBJ1-5	TGTGCCAGCAGTTATCAGAGAAATCAGCCCCAGCATTTT	CASSYQRNQPQHF
TRBV2	many	-	TRBJ2-1	TGTGCCAGCACCCTTGGGACTCCCAATGAGCAGTTCTTC	CASTLGTPNEQFF
TRBV6-5	many	-	TRBJ1-2	TGTGCCAGCAGTTACGGGGGGGCGCGCGGCTACACCTTC	CASSYGGARGYTF
TRBV7-2	few	TRBD1	TRBJ2-7	TGTGCCAGCAGCCCGGGACAGGGAAACTACGAGCAGTACTTC	CASSPGQGNYEQYF
TRBV29-1	-	TRBD2	TRBJ2-7	TGCAGCGTTGACCTAGCGGGAGCGGGCGAGCAGTACTTC	CSVDLAGAGEQYF
TRBV10-3	-	TRBD2	TRBJ2-3	TGTGCCATCAGGCTAGCGGCCGGGGATACGCAGTATTTT	CAIRLAAGDTQYF
TRBV20-1	few	-	TRBJ2-1	TGCAGTGCTATGAGCGCGATTAAGGAGCATGAGCAGTTCTTC	CSAMSAIKEHEQFF
TRBV20-1	many	-	TRBJ2-5	TGCAGTGCGCCGGGAGTTTCAGAGACCCAGTACTTC	CSAPGVSETQYF
TRBV20-1	many	TRBD2	TRBJ2-3	TGCAGTGCTAGACCGGGACTAGAGACAGATACGCAGTATTTT	CSARPGLETDTQYF
TRBV27	few	TRBD1	TRBJ2-2	TGTGCCAGCAGGGAGTTTGGTGCCCCCGGGACAGGGTCCACCGGGGAGCTGTTTTTT	CASREFGAPGTGSTGELFF
TRBV6-5	many	TRBD2	TRBJ2-3	TGTGCCAGCAGTTACCGGACTAGCGGAACTAGCACAGATACGCAGTATTTT	CASSYRTSGTSTDTQYF
TRBV7-9	many	TRBD2	TRBJ2-7	TGTGCCAGTTTAGCGGGAGGTCCCTACGAGCAGTACTTC	CASLAGGPYEQYF
TRBV28	many	-	TRBJ1-4	TGTGCCAGCAGTTCGTCGCCTAATGAAAAACTGTTTTTT	CASSSSPNEKLFF
TRBV20-1	many	-	TRBJ2-7	TGCAGTGCTAGAAATGACAGATCCTACGAGCAGTACTTC	CSARNDRSYEQYF